A selection of T cell receptor beta chains follows, all from one sample in a study of blood T cells in healthy people across ages. TCRdb analysed the 5' RACE reads with MiXCR anew, one entry per CDR3 protein. Counted here are about 1.4 million distinct CDR3 sequences, 55% to 75% occurring once; the ten biggest clones make up 5% to 7%. The sequenced material came from blood. The receptors originated from a man aged 18 to 30 in good health. CDR3s include the opening cysteine and the closing phenylalanine or tryptophan. A D gene is named only where the DNA matches it firmly. Rows may omit the clone size; those that give it use once, few, many or a size class.

TRBJ2-3 | . | TRBV9 | TRBD2 | TGTGCCAGCAGCCCGAGGACTAGCGGGGCGGTAGATACGCAGTATTTT | CASSPRTSGAVDTQYF
TRBJ1-6 | . | TRBV12-3/TRBV12-4 | . | TGTGCCAGCAGTTTGGGGCTTATGGAGGCCTATAATTCACCCCTCCACTTT | CASSLGLMEAYNSPLHF
TRBJ2-7 | few | TRBV7-2 | . | TGTGCCAGCAGCCCCCCCTACAGCGAGCAGTACTTC | CASSPPYSEQYF
TRBJ1-5 | . | TRBV7-9 | . | TGTGCCAGCCAACAGGGCAATCAGCCCCAGCATTTT | CASQQGNQPQHF
TRBJ2-1 | few | TRBV12-3/TRBV12-4 | . | TGTGCCAGCAGTTTTCAAGGTCAGGAATCCTCCTACAATGAGCAGTTCTTC | CASSFQGQESSYNEQFF
TRBJ2-7 | few | TRBV4-3 | . | TGCGCCAGCAGCCAAGACCGGGGGCCATACTACGAGCAGTACTTC | CASSQDRGPYYEQYF
TRBJ2-7 | . | TRBV27 | TRBD1 | TGTGCCAGCAGTTCCTTTAGGGACAGCCCCTACGAGCAGTACTTC | CASSSFRDSPYEQYF
TRBJ1-1 | . | TRBV29-1 | TRBD1 | TGCAGCGTTGTTAGGACAGGATTAGCTGAAGCTTTCTTT | CSVVRTGLAEAFF
TRBJ1-2 | . | TRBV28 | TRBD1 | TGTGCCAGCGTCGAAACAGGGGACCCGACCTATGGCTACACCTTC | CASVETGDPTYGYTF
TRBJ2-3 | . | TRBV5-1 | TRBD2 | TGCGCCAGCAGCGTTACTACTAGCGGCGGCACAGATACGCAGTATTTT | CASSVTTSGGTDTQYF
TRBJ2-7 | . | TRBV11-2 | TRBD1 | TGTGCCAGCAGCCCCAAGATGACAGGGGACTACGAGCAGTACTTC | CASSPKMTGDYEQYF
TRBJ2-5 | . | TRBV3-1 | TRBD2 | TGTGCCAGCAGCCGCCTAGCGGGGAGGCCACAAGAGACCCAGTACTTC | CASSRLAGRPQETQYF
TRBJ2-5 | . | TRBV27 | TRBD1 | TGTGCCAGCAGCCAGGGGGTAGCGAAGCAAGAGACCCAGTACTTC | CASSQGVAKQETQYF
TRBJ2-7 | many | TRBV9 | TRBD2 | TGTGCCAGCAGCGTAGTGGGACTAGCGGGAGACGAGCAGTACTTC | CASSVVGLAGDEQYF
TRBJ1-1 | . | TRBV6-2/TRBV6-3 | . | TGTGCCAGTTGGGTCCGCAGGGGAGATCCTGAAGCTTTCTTT | CASWVRRGDPEAFF
TRBJ2-2 | . | TRBV9 | . | TGTGCCAGCAGCGCTCGGACAGCGAACACCGGGGAGCTGTTTTTT | CASSARTANTGELFF
TRBJ1-2 | . | TRBV27 | . | TGTGCCAGCAGTTTTGACAGGACTAACTATGGCTACACCTTC | CASSFDRTNYGYTF
TRBJ1-1 | few | TRBV5-6 | . | TGTGCCAGCAGCCCCCGGGACTCCTTAGCTTTCTTT | CASSPRDSLAFF
TRBJ2-7 | . | TRBV28 | . | TGTGCCAGCACCCCACCAAGGTCCCACTCCTACGAGCAGTACTTC | CASTPPRSHSYEQYF
TRBJ2-3 | . | TRBV7-2 | TRBD2 | TGTGCCAGCAGTTCGGGACTACCCACAGATACGCAGTATTTT | CASSSGLPTDTQYF
TRBJ1-2 | few | TRBV10-3 | . | TGTGCCATCAGTGAGCCCTTGGTAGGGCGGGGCTACACCTTC | CAISEPLVGRGYTF
TRBJ2-3 | . | TRBV10-3 | . | TGTGCCATCAATGAGGGCGACACAGATGCGCAGTATTTT | CAINEGDTDAQYF
TRBJ2-1 | . | TRBV6-1 | . | TGTGCCGCGGTCCCCAGCTCCTACAATGAGCAGTTCTTC | CAAVPSSYNEQFF
TRBJ2-7 | . | TRBV7-9 | . | TGTGCCAGCAGCGACACCGGACGGACGGATTACGAGCAGTACTTC | CASSDTGRTDYEQYF
TRBJ2-7 | few | TRBV2 | TRBD2 | TGTGCCAGCACCCAGCGGGGCTGGGGCGAGCAGTACTTC | CASTQRGWGEQYF
TRBJ1-1 | . | TRBV6-5 | TRBD1 | TGTGCCAGCAGTTACGACGGGACAGGGGACATGAACACTGAAGCTTTCTTT | CASSYDGTGDMNTEAFF
TRBJ2-6 | . | TRBV7-9 | . | TGTGCCAGCAGCTTCCCCCAGGGCCGAGGCTCTGGGGCCAACGTCCTGACTTTC | CASSFPQGRGSGANVLTF
TRBJ2-7 | few | TRBV18 | . | TGTGCCAGCTCACGTACGACAGGATCCTTATACGAGCAGTACTTC | CASSRTTGSLYEQYF
TRBJ2-5 | . | TRBV12-3/TRBV12-4 | . | TGTGCCAGCAGTTTAAGGAGTACAGGGACCCAGTACTTC | CASSLRSTGTQYF
TRBJ2-5 | few | TRBV20-1 | . | TGCAGTGCTAGGGTCCCTCGGGGCAGCCGGTGGTGGGAGACCCAGTACTTC | CSARVPRGSRWWETQYF
TRBJ2-5 | . | TRBV29-1 | . | TGCGGCGTCCCCGAAACCAAGGGGACCCAGTACTTC | CGVPETKGTQYF
TRBJ2-1 | . | TRBV11-2 | . | TGTGCCAGCAGCTTTTACGGGAGTAACAATGAGCAGTTCTTC | CASSFYGSNNEQFF
TRBJ1-1 | . | TRBV27 | . | TGTGCCAGCAGTTTATCCACAGCTGGGACCACTGAAGCTTTCTTT | CASSLSTAGTTEAFF